These 25 T cell receptor beta chains were sequenced from one sample in a study of shared clonotypes between healthy human individuals (dated by TCRdb to the early 2020s). The receptor library was made with the immunoSEQ multiplex PCR assay. Entries here come from immuneACCESS through TCRdb and include only in-frame sequences with V and J called. Some clones fail to appear in such tables; in the studies checked, an unresolved V gene covers under half of the shortfall, and the cause of the remainder is unknown. The sample profile shows around 2.3 million clones; around 95% of them were found once. The top ten constitute over 0.1% of the sample. Sequencing was carried out using naive CD4+ T cells sorted from blood. Read against the paper, the sample's cell subset or site label means: CD45RA+ positively selected. The receptor source for this set is a man younger than 30 in good health.

The chain uses TRBV27 and TRBJ2-7, with TRBD1 identical over 8 bases. The CDR3 totals 15 residues. J was trimmed by 1 base and V by 6 bases; bases with no gene match: 8. Looked up from germline, CDR1 is MNHEY and CDR2 is SMNVEV (reference sequence). CDR3 protein: CASRGSGQGSYEQYF. The CDR3 DNA follows: TGTGCCAGCAGGGGTTCCGGACAGGGTTCCTACGAGCAGTACTTC.

Worth noting for this clone: At the DNA level, this CDR3 is encoded by other sequences in the same sample as well. The chain combines TRBV5-1 with TRBJ1-2; 7 bases fit TRBD1. Germline values: CDR1 SGHRS, CDR2 YFSETQ. The CDR3 sequence is 13 residues long. Trimming removed 5 bases from V and 5 bases from J; junction bases left unmatched: 6. The CDR3 loop is CASSPSGGYGYTF. The DNA for the CDR3 is TGCGCCAGCAGTCCCTCAGGGGGGTATGGCTACACCTTC.

The chain is built from TRBV30 and TRBJ2-5, with a weak D call TRBD2 (6 bases). The ends were cut back, 0 bases at V and 2 bases at J, with 19 bases in the middle. This CDR3 region has 17 residues. Germline V gene sequence: CDR1 GTSNPN, CDR2 SVGIG (reference sequence). The CDR3 is CAWSVLVKEGTQETQYF. CDR3 bases: TGTGCCTGGAGTGTACTGGTTAAGGAGGGGACTCAAGAGACCCAGTACTTC.

The chain employs TRBV5-4 and TRBJ2-5; 9 nucleotides align to TRBD1. The CDR3 consists of 15 residues. CDR1 is SGHNT, CDR2 YYREEE, per germline (reference sequence). Trimming removed 3 bases from V and 2 bases from J; junction bases left unmatched: 5. The CDR3 region has the DNA TGTGCCAGCAGCTCCCGGGACAGGGATCAAGAGACCCAGTACTTC. Its protein is CASSSRDRDQETQYF.

This chain uses TRBV6-1 with TRBJ1-2; TRBD1 aligns across 7 bases. Trimming took 5 bases from V and 4 from J; bases not matched to a gene: 1. Germline V gives CDR1 MNHNS, CDR2 SASEGT. The CDR3 totals 12 residues. CDR3 DNA: TGTGCCAGCAGTTGGACAGGCTATGGCTACACCTTC. Translation gives CASSWTGYGYTF.

The chain couples TRBV9 to TRBJ2-3; no definite D call. Trimming cost V 5 bases and J 0 bases, with 19 bases left between them. CDR3 length: 17 amino acids. CDR1 and CDR2 from the germline V gene are SGDLS and YYNGEE. The CDR3 nucleotides are TGTGCCAGCAGTATTACCGCCAGGCGACCGAGCACAGATACGCAGTATTTT. Its translation is CASSITARRPSTDTQYF. Full variable domain (rest looked up from reference TRBV9 and TRBJ2-3): DSGVTQTPKHLITATGQRVTLRCSPRSGDLSVYWYQQSLDQGLQFLIQYYNGEERAKGNILERFSAQQFPDLHSELNLSSLELGDSALYFCASSITARRPSTDTQYFGPGTRLTVL.

CDR3 in DNA: TGTGCCTGGAGCGCCCGGGGCCGGATGGGCCACGAGCAGTACTTC. Translating gives CAWSARGRMGHEQYF. This chain connects TRBV30 to TRBJ2-7; D may correspond to TRBD1 or TRBD2 (5 bases each). The CDR3 extends over 15 amino acids. Per germline, CDR1 GTSNPN and CDR2 SVGIG (reference sequence). V was pared by 3 bases and J by 5 bases, with 20 bases between.

This chain connects TRBV5-6 to TRBJ1-4, with 10 bases that match TRBD1. The J segment lost 6 bases and the V segment lost 3 bases, leaving 5 bases of the junction unmatched. This CDR3 is 15 amino acids long. Germline CDR1 is SGHDT and CDR2 is YYEEEE. The CDR3 region has the DNA TGTGCCAGCAGCTCAGACGGGACAGGGGATGAAAAACTGTTTTTT. It is translated as CASSSDGTGDEKLFF.

This sequence joins TRBV5-4 and TRBJ1-3; D not certain. The CDR3 is made up of 16 amino acids. V lost 4 bases, J lost 0 bases, and 14 bases lay in between. The V gene's germline CDR1 is SGHNT and CDR2 YYREEE (reference sequence). CDR3 residues: CASSATPGSSGNTIYF. In nucleotides, the CDR3 is TGTGCCAGCAGCGCCACGCCAGGTTCCTCTGGAAACACCATATATTTT.

This clone was observed once. Written as DNA, the CDR3 is TGTGCCAGCAGCACGGGACTAGCGGGGCTGGGCAATGAGCAGTTCTTC. Protein: CASSTGLAGLGNEQFF. The chain couples TRBV7-2 to TRBJ2-1; the match to TRBD2 covers 13 bases. After removal of 5 bases from V and 6 bases from J, the junction contained 7 bases not matched to a gene. Germline V CDR1 and CDR2: SGHTA, FQGNSA. This CDR3 has 16 amino acids. Based on the CDR3 plus reference TRBV7-2 and TRBJ2-1, the full variable domain is GAGVSQSPSNKVTEKGKDVELRCDPISGHTALYWYRQSLGQGLEFLIYFQGNSAPDKSGLPSDRFSAERTGGSVSTLTIQRTQQEDSAVYLCASSTGLAGLGNEQFFGPGTRLTVL.

This clone has only a few counts. The rearrangement uses TRBV2 and TRBJ1-6; 7 bases agree with TRBD1. The CDR3 loop spans 14 amino acids. CDR1 is SNHLY and CDR2 is FYNNEI in the germline V gene. The junction had 4 bases not matched to a gene; V was cut back by 4 bases and J by 7 bases. This CDR3 reads CASSGDSTNSPLHF. CDR3 nucleotide sequence: TGTGCCAGCAGTGGGGACAGTACAAATTCACCCCTCCACTTT. Full variable domain (outside the CDR3, taken from reference TRBV2 and TRBJ1-6): EPEVTQTPSHQVTQMGQEVILRCVPISNHLYFYWYRQILGQKVEFLVSFYNNEISEKSEIFDDQFSVERPDGSNFTLKIRSTKLEDSAMYFCASSGDSTNSPLHFGNGTRLTVT.

The CDR3 region is CAIGTGGSGELFF. The CDR3 DNA follows: TGTGCCATCGGGACAGGGGGCAGCGGGGAGCTGTTTTTT. The chain carries TRBV10-3 and TRBJ2-2; 12 bases fit TRBD1. CDR3 size: 13 residues. CDR1 ENHRY and CDR2 SYGVKD come from the germline V gene. V was clipped by 8 bases and J by 7 bases; unmatched bases: 2.

The V and J genes are TRBV18 and TRBJ2-7; D is perhaps TRBD1 (5 bases). Per the germline V gene, CDR1 is KGHSH and CDR2 is LQKENI. V was trimmed by 6 bases and J by 3 bases, leaving 15 bases between them. This CDR3 comprises 14 residues. CDR3: CASSVDTRIYEQYF. The CDR3 nucleotides read TGTGCCAGCTCGGTGGACACCCGGATCTACGAGCAGTACTTC.

This CDR3 reads CASKGQKNTGELFF. The CDR3 DNA is TGTGCCAGCAAGGGACAGAAAAACACCGGGGAGCTGTTTTTT. The chain links TRBV18 to TRBJ2-2; 7 positions agree with TRBD1. Germline assignment: CDR1 KGHSH and CDR2 LQKENI. CDR3 length equals 14 residues. Trimming took 8 bases from V and 2 from J; bases not matched to a gene: 5.

This sequence joins TRBV5-1 and TRBJ1-2; 7 bases map to TRBD1. Per germline, CDR1 SGHRS and CDR2 YFSETQ. There are 15 residues in the CDR3. V shed 1 base and J 7 bases; nucleotides not matched to a gene: 10. The CDR3 loop is CASSLTGDGTVGYTF. For the CDR3, the DNA is TGCGCCAGCAGCTTGACAGGGGACGGGACTGTTGGCTACACCTTC.

This clone showed up just once. The rearrangement uses TRBV30 and TRBJ2-3; D not certain. With 2 bases removed from V and 2 bases from J, the gap between germline ends came to 8 bases. The CDR3 totals 13 residues. Germline CDR1 and CDR2: GTSNPN and SVGIG (reference sequence). CDR3: CAWSLANTDTQYF. CDR3 nucleotides: TGTGCCTGGAGTTTGGCAAACACAGATACGCAGTATTTT. Filled out from reference TRBV30 and TRBJ2-3, the complete variable domain reads SQTIHQWPATLVQPVGSPLSLECTVEGTSNPNLYWYRQAAGRGLQLLFYSVGIGQISSEVPQNLSASRPQDRQFILSSKKLLLSDSGFYLCAWSLANTDTQYFGPGTRLTVL.

The CDR3 bases are TGTGCCAGCAGCGACCCAGGGAAGGCCGGGGAGCTGTTTTTT. Protein product: CASSDPGKAGELFF. The rearrangement joins TRBV5-6 to TRBJ2-2, with D perhaps TRBD1 (5 bases). This CDR3 comprises 14 residues. Trimming stripped 4 bases from V and 6 bases from J, with 13 bases between. Germline V CDR1 and CDR2: SGHDT, YYEEEE.

The rearrangement joins TRBV7-2 to TRBJ2-5; weak D call: TRBD2 (5 bases). CDR1 is SGHTA and CDR2 is FQGNSA in the germline V gene. The length of the CDR3 is 13 residues. The V and J ends lost 5 bases and 5 bases respectively, with 12 bases between them. The CDR3 DNA reads TGTGCCAGCAGCGGGCGGACTGGGGAGACCCAGTACTTC. It codes for CASSGRTGETQYF.

The chain has TRBV30 and TRBJ2-1; TRBD1 aligns across 9 bases. Germline V gene data show CDR1 as GTSNPN and CDR2 as SVGIG (reference sequence). CDR3 length: 16 residues. Trimming at V came to 3 bases and at J to 7 bases, leaving 13 bases not matched to a gene. The CDR3 is CAWRSATGGRGNEQFF. DNA of the CDR3: TGTGCCTGGAGGTCCGCAACAGGGGGCAGGGGGAATGAGCAGTTCTTC.

About this clone itself: Other DNA sequences in the sample encode the same CDR3. V usage is TRBV30 and J usage is TRBJ1-1; D uncertain. The CDR3 runs to 13 residues. Germline CDR1 GTSNPN, CDR2 SVGIG (reference sequence). V was pared by 0 bases and J by 0 bases, with 5 bases between. CDR3 in amino acids: CAWSVGLNTEAFF. DNA of the CDR3: TGTGCCTGGAGTGTGGGGTTGAACACTGAAGCTTTCTTT. The entire variable domain, with the rest obtained from reference TRBV30 and TRBJ1-1, is as follows: SQTIHQWPATLVQPVGSPLSLECTVEGTSNPNLYWYRQAAGRGLQLLFYSVGIGQISSEVPQNLSASRPQDRQFILSSKKLLLSDSGFYLCAWSVGLNTEAFFGQGTRLTVV.

The V call is TRBV7-9, the J call TRBJ2-3; 9 positions match TRBD2. V trimming: 5 bases; J trimming: 6 bases; junction bases outside the gene matches: 12. The CDR3 contains 16 residues. Germline assignment: CDR1 SEHNR and CDR2 FQNEAQ (reference sequence). The DNA of the CDR3 is TGTGCCAGCAGCGTAACTAGCGGGCCAGGCATCGATACGCAGTATTTT. Protein sequence: CASSVTSGPGIDTQYF.

This chain links TRBV10-3 with TRBJ2-5; a possible D gene is TRBD2 (6 bases). The V gene lost 0 bases and the J gene lost 1 base, with 21 bases spanning the gap. CDR1 ENHRY and CDR2 SYGVKD come from the germline V gene. This CDR3 region has 19 residues. Here the CDR3 DNA reads TGTGCCATCAGTGAGTCATGGGTCGGGGAGGTGAACCTCCAAGAGACCCAGTACTTC. It yields the protein CAISESWVGEVNLQETQYF.

This clone has just one count. The chain employs TRBV11-2 and TRBJ2-5; the D gene is possibly TRBD2 (7 bases). The CDR3 contains 14 residues. V was trimmed by 4 bases and J by 5 bases, leaving 14 bases between them. The germline CDR1 and CDR2 sequences are SGHAT and FQNNGV. DNA of the CDR3: TGTGCCAGCAGCTCGCGGGGGCCGAAGGAGACCCAGTACTTC. Its protein is CASSSRGPKETQYF.

This clone was counted a single time. The genes are TRBV18 and TRBJ1-1; tentatively, D is TRBD1 (5 bases). In germline, CDR1 is KGHSH, CDR2 LQKENI. V was trimmed by 0 bases and J by 1 base, leaving 9 bases between them. The CDR3 is 15 amino acids. In DNA, the CDR3 is TGTGCCAGCTCACCACCGAATGGGGCGAACACTGAAGCTTTCTTT. Amino acid sequence: CASSPPNGANTEAFF.

The chain joins TRBV15 to TRBJ1-2; D unresolved. Trimming took off 3 bases at V and 5 bases at J, with 10 bases between the two ends. Per germline, CDR1 LNHNV and CDR2 YYDKDF (reference sequence). CDR3 size: 13 residues. CDR3 protein: CATSSPTPYGYTF. The CDR3 DNA reads TGTGCCACCAGCAGCCCTACGCCATATGGCTACACCTTC.